The 31 T cell receptor beta chains in this list originate from one sample, sequenced in a study of a mutant IDH1 vaccine in newly diagnosed glioma. No cognate antigen is known for these TCRs. Sequenced by immunoSEQ multiplex PCR; TCRdb stores in-frame clones only, minus some. The sample contains approximately 60,000 clones, about 73% of which appear only once. Time point described: week 35, safety follow-up. Every vaccine dose comprised 300 ug of mutant IDH1 20-mer peptide plus topical imiquimod. The sequences come from PBMCs, collected from a glioma patient whose treatment included an IDH1 peptide vaccine. The receptors derive from a man in his forties or fifties with glioma.

This clone was recorded a few times. The rearrangement uses TRBV4-3 and TRBJ2-2; 7 nucleotides match TRBD2. The CDR3 length is 18 residues. CDR1 is LGHNA, CDR2 YSLEER, per germline. The ends lost 0 bases at V and 4 bases at J; junction bases unmatched: 11. In DNA form, the CDR3 reads TGCGCCAGCAGCCAAGATCTTGTCAGCGGGGTCCCCACCGGGGAGCTGTTTTTT. It specifies CASSQDLVSGVPTGELFF.

The chain recombines TRBV30 with TRBJ1-2; D gene uncertain. The CDR3 sequence is 13 residues long. Trimming cost V 4 bases and J 2 bases, with 11 bases left between them. Germline V gene data show CDR1 as GTSNPN and CDR2 as SVGIG (reference sequence). The chain's CDR3 is CAWKTPTNYGYTF. The DNA for the CDR3 is TGTGCCTGGAAAACCCCTACCAACTATGGCTACACCTTC.

This chain connects TRBV10-2 to TRBJ2-3; either TRBD1 or TRBD2 may fit D (5 bases each). Germline lookup yields CDR1 WSHSY and CDR2 SAAADI. The CDR3 runs to 14 residues. V shed 4 bases and J shed 6 bases, with 14 bases lying between them. The CDR3 nucleotides are TGCGCCAGCAGTGTCCGGGACCCCCGCGATACGCAGTATTTT. It codes for CASSVRDPRDTQYF.

This sequence joins TRBV27 and TRBJ2-7, with D perhaps TRBD1 (6 bases). The CDR3 is 15 residues long. V lost 3 bases, J lost 2 bases, and 14 bases lay in between. The germline gives CDR1 MNHEY, CDR2 SMNVEV (reference sequence). CDR3 sequence reads: CASSLGWTAAYEQYF. The CDR3 bases are TGTGCCAGCAGTTTGGGGTGGACAGCAGCCTACGAGCAGTACTTC.

This clone is termed medium-sized. The chain recombines TRBV29-1 with TRBJ2-1; weak D call: TRBD1 (6 bases). The length of the CDR3 is 14 residues. Germline V gene lookup returns CDR1 SQVTM and CDR2 ANQGSEA. V was cut by 8 bases and J by 0 bases, with 14 bases left in between. The CDR3 reads CSPFQDSSYNEQFF. CDR3 coding DNA: TGCAGCCCATTTCAGGACAGCTCCTACAATGAGCAGTTCTTC.

V gene TRBV1 combines with J gene TRBJ1-1; the D segment call TRBD1 is taken from the table without a DNA check. TRBV1 is a recognized pseudogene. The CDR3 extends over 19 amino acids. CDR3 protein: CTSSHLKKKGRRMNTEAFF. CDR3 DNA sequence: TGCACCAGCAGCCACCTCAAAAAAAAGGGGCGCCGGATGAACACTGAAGCTTTCTTT.

This clone occurred a few times. V usage is TRBV9 and J usage is TRBJ2-3; 7 bases map to TRBD2. The CDR3 totals 14 residues. V was clipped by 0 bases and J by 4 bases; unmatched bases: 2. The V gene's germline CDR1 is SGDLS and CDR2 YYNGEE. This CDR3 reads CASSVGGGADTQYF. The DNA of the CDR3 is TGTGCCAGCAGCGTAGGCGGGGGAGCAGATACGCAGTATTTT.

The chain recombines TRBV30 with TRBJ2-7; no reliable D call. Germline CDR1 is GTSNPN and CDR2 is SVGIG (reference sequence). Trimming shortened V by 2 bases and J by 7 bases, and 12 bases separated the two germline ends. CDR3 length equals 12 residues. The CDR3 is CAWSKDWGEQYF. DNA for the CDR3: TGTGCCTGGAGTAAGGATTGGGGTGAGCAGTACTTC.

The V and J genes are TRBV14 and TRBJ2-7, with D perhaps assigned TRBD1 or TRBD2 (5 bases each). CDR3 length: 15 amino acids. Trimming removed 3 bases at V and 0 bases at J, with 12 bases between. Germline V gives CDR1 SGHDN, CDR2 FVKESK. CDR3 in amino acids: CASSQSTDYSYEQYF. The CDR3 DNA reads TGTGCCAGCAGCCAGTCGACAGACTACTCCTACGAGCAGTACTTC.

This rearrangement joins TRBV18 to TRBJ2-1; D ambiguous. CDR3 length equals 12 residues. Germline-derived CDR1 and CDR2 are KGHSH and LQKENI. V gave up 4 bases and J gave up 8 bases, with 9 bases separating them. In nucleotides, the CDR3 is TGTGCCAGCTCACTAGATACAGATGAGCAGTTCTTC. As protein: CASSLDTDEQFF.

This clone turned up a few times. The chain recombines TRBV30 with TRBJ1-1, with D maybe TRBD1 (5 bases). Germline assignment: CDR1 GTSNPN and CDR2 SVGIG (reference sequence). Trimming removed 4 bases at V and 4 bases at J, with 16 bases between. This CDR3 has 14 amino acids. The CDR3 coding sequence is TGTGCCTGGAAAACAGGTCCCGGGGGCACTGAAGCTTTCTTT. Residues: CAWKTGPGGTEAFF. Full variable domain (outside the CDR3, taken from reference TRBV30 and TRBJ1-1): SQTIHQWPATLVQPVGSPLSLECTVEGTSNPNLYWYRQAAGRGLQLLFYSVGIGQISSEVPQNLSASRPQDRQFILSSKKLLLSDSGFYLCAWKTGPGGTEAFFGQGTRLTVV.

The table lists this clone with a count of one. The V gene is TRBV5-4, the J gene TRBJ2-4; D is undetermined. Trimming took 5 bases from V and 0 from J, leaving 9 bases between them. Germline CDR1 reads SGHNT; CDR2 reads YYREEE (reference sequence). This CDR3 is 14 amino acids long. The CDR3 reads CASRDFLAKNIQYF. Written as DNA, the CDR3 is TGTGCCAGCAGAGACTTTTTAGCCAAAAACATTCAGTACTTC. The variable domain in full, with the rest retrieved from reference TRBV5-4 and TRBJ2-4, is ETGVTQSPTHLIKTRGQQVTLRCSSQSGHNTVSWYQQALGQGPQFIFQYYREEENGRGNFPPRFSGLQFPNYSSELNVNALELDDSALYLCASRDFLAKNIQYFGAGTRLSVL.

The V and J genes are TRBV5-1 and TRBJ2-5; D gene ambiguous. Germline-derived CDR1 and CDR2 are SGHRS and YFSETQ. Trimming pared 0 bases from V and 3 bases from J, leaving 6 bases between. The CDR3 has 13 amino acids. The CDR3 coding sequence is TGCGCCAGCAGCTTGGGGCAGAAAGAGACCCAGTACTTC. It specifies CASSLGQKETQYF.

This chain connects TRBV29-1 to TRBJ1-2, with 7 nucleotides matching TRBD1. Germline-derived CDR1 and CDR2 are SQVTM and ANQGSEA. The CDR3 length is 14 residues. The trim removed 3 bases at V and 4 bases at J, leaving 8 bases unmatched. The CDR3 nucleotides are TGCAGCGTTGAGGCTGGGGACAGAGGCTATGGCTACACCTTC. Translating it yields CSVEAGDRGYGYTF.

The chain recombines TRBV7-2 with TRBJ2-2; TRBD1 matches 7 bases. The CDR3 runs to 17 residues. CDR1 and CDR2 (germline): SGHTA, FQGNSA. V shed 4 bases, J shed 6 bases, and the junction held 14 bases outside the gene matches. The CDR3, as DNA: TGTGCCAGCAGCTCGTTTTTAGGGGGCGCCTATCCCGGGGAGCTGTTTTTT. Its translation: CASSSFLGGAYPGELFF.

This clone was counted once. J is TRBJ2-1 and V is TRBV6-1; 10 positions match TRBD1. Trimming at V came to 4 bases and at J to 1 base, leaving 7 bases not matched to a gene. The CDR3 runs to 17 residues. Germline CDR1 MNHNS, CDR2 SASEGT. CDR3 bases: TGTGCCAGCAGTGTGAGAACGGGACAGGGGTCCTACAATGAGCAGTTCTTC. The encoded protein is CASSVRTGQGSYNEQFF.

The chain carries TRBV4-1 and TRBJ2-5; D not certain. This CDR3 contains 13 residues. Looked up from germline, CDR1 is MGHRA and CDR2 is YSYEKL. Trimming stripped 1 base from V and 4 bases from J, with 7 bases between. The CDR3 spells CASSQVEIETQYF. The CDR3 DNA follows: TGCGCCAGCAGCCAAGTGGAGATAGAGACCCAGTACTTC.

The CDR3 sequence: CASSLEGLPQETQYF. The CDR3, as DNA: TGCGCCAGCAGCCTGGAGGGACTGCCTCAAGAGACCCAGTACTTC. The rearrangement uses TRBV4-1 and TRBJ2-5; maybe TRBD2 (6 bases). V shed 4 bases and J shed 2 bases, with 14 bases lying between them. The germline gives CDR1 MGHRA, CDR2 YSYEKL. The length of the CDR3 is 15 residues.

V gene TRBV11-2 combines with J gene TRBJ1-4; no firm D call. This CDR3 region has 15 residues. In germline, CDR1 is SGHAT, CDR2 FQNNGV. V was cut by 0 bases and J by 4 bases, with 9 bases left in between. The CDR3 DNA is TGTGCCAGCAGCTTAGATTTAGGGTTTAATGAAAAACTGTTTTTT. Its protein product is CASSLDLGFNEKLFF.

V and J are TRBV7-2 and TRBJ2-2; 8 nucleotides align to TRBD2. V was pared by 5 bases and J by 1 base, with 3 bases of the junction left unmatched. The CDR3 is 15 amino acids. From germline, CDR1 is SGHTA and CDR2 FQGNSA. CDR3 sequence (DNA): TGTGCCAGCAGCCGAAGCGGGGGGAACACCGGGGAGCTGTTTTTT. It encodes CASSRSGGNTGELFF. Variable domain in full (rest from reference TRBV7-2 and TRBJ2-2): GAGVSQSPSNKVTEKGKDVELRCDPISGHTALYWYRQSLGQGLEFLIYFQGNSAPDKSGLPSDRFSAERTGGSVSTLTIQRTQQEDSAVYLCASSRSGGNTGELFFGEGSRLTVL.

This clone turned up a few times. The rearrangement joins TRBV19 to TRBJ2-1; perhaps TRBD1 as D (6 bases). V lost 10 bases to trimming and J lost 0 bases, with 10 bases between them. CDR1 and CDR2 (germline): LNHDA, SQIVND (reference sequence). The CDR3 has 13 residues. Written as DNA, the CDR3 is TGTGCCACTTCCAGGGGCTCCTACAATGAGCAGTTCTTC. Translated: CATSRGSYNEQFF.

The genes are TRBV15 and TRBJ1-2, with D possibly matching TRBD1 (5 bases). The V gene lost 5 bases and the J gene lost 3 bases, with 10 bases spanning the gap. The CDR3 loop spans 13 amino acids. Germline assignment: CDR1 LNHNV and CDR2 YYDKDF (reference sequence). The CDR3: CATSRDSYYGYTF. For the CDR3, the DNA is TGTGCCACCAGCCGCGACAGCTACTATGGCTACACCTTC.

Details on this clone: Mismatch with germline at one junction end may stem from a read error. This chain connects TRBV18 to TRBJ2-2, with D tentatively TRBD1 (5 bases). The germline CDR1 and CDR2 sequences are KGHSH and LQKENI. The CDR3 spans 13 residues. For the CDR3, the DNA is TGTGCCAGCTCTCCACAGGATACCGGGGAGCTGTTTTTT. It encodes CASSPQDTGELFF.

The rearrangement joins TRBV19 to TRBJ2-5, with 10 bases lining up with TRBD2. V lost 4 bases to trimming and J lost 0 bases; unmatched junction nucleotides: 8. The CDR3 consists of 17 residues. Germline V gene sequence: CDR1 LNHDA, CDR2 SQIVND (reference sequence). The CDR3 sequence is CASSTTGSGGYQETQYF. CDR3 DNA: TGTGCCAGTAGTACCACGGGTAGCGGGGGGTACCAAGAGACCCAGTACTTC. The full variable domain, with the rest looked up from reference TRBV19 and TRBJ2-5, is DGGITQSPKYLFRKEGQNVTLSCEQNLNHDAMYWYRQDPGQGLRLIYYSQIVNDFQKGDIAEGYSVSREKKESFPLTVTSAQKNPTAFYLCASSTTGSGGYQETQYFGPGTRLLVL.

This chain uses TRBV13 with TRBJ1-2; TRBD1 agrees at 7 bases. The germline CDR1 and CDR2 sequences are PRHDT and FYEKMQ (reference sequence). With 2 bases clipped from V and 4 bases from J, the junction kept 10 bases outside the gene matches. There are 16 residues in the CDR3. This CDR3 reads CASSLTGDRPSYGYTF. The CDR3 nucleotides are TGTGCCAGCAGCTTAACGGGGGACAGACCTTCCTATGGCTACACCTTC.

The chain uses TRBV9 and TRBJ1-1, with D unresolved. Trimming left V 6 bases short and J 1 base short, with 13 bases between. The CDR3 runs 14 residues. Germline values: CDR1 SGDLS, CDR2 YYNGEE. The chain's CDR3 is CASTPGSWNTEAFF. The CDR3 DNA sequence: TGTGCCAGCACCCCGGGGAGTTGGAACACTGAAGCTTTCTTT.

The chain employs TRBV5-1 and TRBJ1-1; the D is unclear. Trimming took off 3 bases at V and 9 bases at J, with 15 bases between the two ends. Germline CDR1 and CDR2: SGHRS and YFSETQ. This CDR3 is 13 amino acids long. CDR3: CASSSRQKRQAFF. In DNA form, the CDR3 reads TGCGCCAGCAGCTCCCGACAAAAACGTCAAGCTTTCTTT.

This clone was observed once. The chain combines TRBV5-6 with TRBJ1-4, with D possibly TRBD1 on 5 matching bases. Germline lookup yields CDR1 SGHDT and CDR2 YYEEEE. The CDR3 is made up of 14 amino acids. Trimming stripped 0 bases from V and 2 bases from J, with 5 bases between. CDR3 sequence (DNA): TGTGCCAGCAGCTTGGACAGGACTAATGAAAAACTGTTTTTT. Translating it yields CASSLDRTNEKLFF.

This clone was picked up a small number of times. This chain uses TRBV29-1 with TRBJ2-7; D perhaps matches TRBD2 (6 bases). Germline lookup yields CDR1 SQVTM and CDR2 ANQGSEA. This CDR3 has 15 residues. V was cut by 6 bases and J by 0 bases, with 18 bases left in between. The CDR3 DNA is TGCAGCGTGGGGGAGGACGGGTCTTCCTCCTACGAGCAGTACTTC. The encoded protein is CSVGEDGSSSYEQYF.

The genes are TRBV7-9 and TRBJ1-1; D might be TRBD1 (5 bases). Trimming cost V 7 bases and J 2 bases, with 14 bases left between them. The CDR3 is 14 residues long. Looked up from germline, CDR1 is SEHNR and CDR2 is FQNEAQ (reference sequence). The CDR3 loop reads CASTPGGTNTEAFF. The CDR3 DNA sequence: TGTGCCAGCACCCCTGGGGGTACAAACACTGAAGCTTTCTTT.

This clone was seen more than once but under ten times. The J gene is TRBJ2-3, the V gene TRBV11-3; tentatively, D is TRBD2 (6 bases). V was cut by 1 base and J by 0 bases, with 8 bases left in between. This CDR3 region has 15 residues. The V gene's germline CDR1 is SGHNT and CDR2 YENEEA. The CDR3 nucleotides are TGTGCCAGCAGCTTAGGAGGGACTAGCACAGATACGCAGTATTTT. Its protein is CASSLGGTSTDTQYF.